The 27 T cell receptor beta chains below were found in one sample sequenced in a study of tumor-infiltrating lymphocytes in primary liver carcinoma (TCRdb year 2017). Without any cell sorting, total RNA and DNA were extracted together from around 18-30 mg of bulk tissue using the AllPrep DNA/RNA mini kit. Sequencing used an Illumina HiSeq 2500. Starting from roughly 500 ng total RNA, TCRbeta-specific cDNA was produced by reverse transcription with a constant-region primer and ProtoScript II reverse transcriptase. The TCRbeta libraries were prepared through three rounds of nested multiplex PCR following a slightly modified ARM-PCR procedure. The first two PCR rounds used multiplex TRBV1-TRBV30 forward primers with a Cbeta reverse primer, each for about 10 cycles. TCRdb handled the public reads itself, with Q25 trimming in fastp and clone calling in MiXCR, and kept productive beta chains. CDR3 protein sequences are deduplicated, and each keeps its most common genes and DNA. In this sample the table shows more than 100,000 distinct CDR3 sequences, around 65% of which occur a single time. The top ten constitute around 8.1% of the sample.

The sequenced material came from tumor-adjacent normal liver tissue. Every receptor here comes from an older woman with primary liver carcinoma and hepatitis B virus infection.

On this clonotype itself: Sequence at one end of the junction differs from germline and may be a read error. This rearrangement joins TRBV28 to TRBJ2-7; the match to TRBD1 covers 10 bases. Per the germline V gene, CDR1 is MDHEN and CDR2 is SYDVKM. This CDR3 is 18 amino acids long. In DNA form, the CDR3 reads TGTGCCAGCAGTTTAATATTGGGACAGGGGACCTTCTCCTACGAGCTGTACTTC. This sequence encodes CASSLILGQGTFSYELYF. Full variable domain (missing parts from reference TRBV28 and TRBJ2-7): DVKVTQSSRYLVKRTGEKVFLECVQDMDHENMFWYRQDPGLGLRLIYFSYDVKMKEKGDIPEGYSVSREKKERFSLILESASTNQTSMYLCASSLILGQGTFSYELYFGPGTRLTVT.

Remarks on this clonotype: This sequence may be a read error, since a much larger clone differs from it by one base. The chain recombines TRBV7-9 with TRBJ2-5; 7 nucleotides align to TRBD2. CDR1 is SEHNR and CDR2 is FQNEAQ in the germline V gene (reference sequence). The CDR3 sequence is 14 residues long. The CDR3 protein is CASNLAGREESQYF. The CDR3 nucleotides read TGTGCCAGCAACTTAGCGGGCAGGGAGGAGTCCCAGTACTTC.

There are many counts of this clonotype. The CDR3 DNA follows: TGTGCCAGCAGTGCGAGGGGGCCAGGGCATCAGCCCCAGCATTTT. This gives the protein CASSARGPGHQPQHF. The chain recombines TRBV28 with TRBJ1-5, with TRBD1 identical over 7 bases. The CDR3 is 15 residues long. From germline, CDR1 is MDHEN and CDR2 SYDVKM. Trimming at V came to 5 bases and at J to 5 bases, leaving 9 bases not matched to a gene.

Details on this clonotype: An end of the junction does not agree with germline; a read error may underlie this. This rearrangement joins TRBV4-2 to TRBJ2-1; weak D call: TRBD2 (7 bases). The CDR3 is 15 amino acids. Germline V CDR1 and CDR2: LGHNA, YNFKEQ. The CDR3 sequence: CASNQEGGLLASNIF. In nucleotides, the CDR3 is TGTGCCAGCAACCAAGAGGGGGGCTTACTAGCGAGCAATATCTTC.

A word on this clonotype: One end of the junction does not line up with germline, which may come from a read error. The chain has TRBV5-5 and TRBJ1-2, with D possibly TRBD1 on 5 matching bases. The CDR3 runs 12 residues. Looked up from germline, CDR1 is SGHKS and CDR2 is YYEKEE (reference sequence). The CDR3 DNA reads as TGTGGCAGCAGCGTAGAGGGGAATGGCTACACCTTC. The encoded protein is CGSSVEGNGYTF. Combining the CDR3 with reference TRBV5-5 and TRBJ1-2 gives the whole variable domain DAGVTQSPTHLIKTRGQQVTLRCSPISGHKSVSWYQQVLGQGPQFIFQYYEKEERGRGNFPDRFSARQFPNYSSELNVNALLLGDSALYLCGSSVEGNGYTFGSGTRLTVV.

The rearrangement uses TRBV12-3 or TRBV12-4 and TRBJ1-2; tentative D call: TRBD1 (5 bases). The V and J ends lost 11 bases and 13 bases respectively, with 23 bases between them. The CDR3 has 12 amino acids. The CDR3 sequence: CADSFGYITSTF. The DNA for the CDR3 is TGTGCCGACAGTTTCGGGTATATAACCTCCACCTTC.

Concerning this clonotype itself: A junction boundary mismatches the germline segment, possibly from a read error. In DNA, the CDR3 is TGTGCCAGCAGTGAATCCCCGGGACAGGGGGCTCTGAGCACTGAAGCTTACTTT. This encodes CASSESPGQGALSTEAYF. The chain combines TRBV6-1 with TRBJ1-1; TRBD1 matches 12 bases. CDR1 and CDR2 (germline): MNHNS, SASEGT. The CDR3 spans 18 residues.

This clonotype showed up just once. An end of the junction differs from the germline gene, which may be a read error. This chain links TRBV5-4 with TRBJ1-2; possibly TRBD1 for D (6 bases). The CDR3 length is 15 residues. Germline lookup yields CDR1 SGHNT and CDR2 YYREEE (reference sequence). CDR3 residues: CVSSLALAGEDGYTF. The CDR3 bases are TGTGTCAGCAGCTTGGCCCTTGCAGGGGAGGATGGCTACACCTTC.

A note on this clonotype: One end of the junction does not line up with germline, which may come from a read error. V usage is TRBV7-8 and J usage is TRBJ2-7; 9 bases map to TRBD2. CDR3 length equals 16 residues. CDR1 SGHVS and CDR2 FQNEAQ come from the germline V gene. CDR3 loop: CASSLFLAGTGCEQYF. CDR3 DNA: TGTGCGAGCAGCTTGTTTCTAGCGGGAACGGGGTGCGAGCAGTACTTC.

This clonotype was seen only once. The chain combines TRBV6-2 or TRBV6-3 with TRBJ1-1; D is unclear. This CDR3 spans 13 amino acids. The germline CDR1 and CDR2 sequences are MNHEY and SVGEGT. Trimming removed 6 bases at V and 5 bases at J, with 13 bases between. CDR3 sequence: CASSLDGLTEAFF. CDR3 in DNA: TGTGCCAGCAGCCTCGATGGACTGACTGAAGCTTTCTTT.

The chain employs TRBV2 and TRBJ2-5, with 7 bases identical to TRBD2. The junction had 3 bases not matched to a gene; V was cut back by 4 bases and J by 1 base. Germline V gene data show CDR1 as SNHLY and CDR2 as FYNNEI. CDR3 length equals 14 residues. The CDR3 region has the DNA TGTGCCAGCAGTGGCGGGGGAGGCCAAGAGACCCAGTACTTC. This translates into CASSGGGGQETQYF.

This clonotype was detected ten times or more. V is TRBV11-1 and J is TRBJ2-7; 8 bases agree with TRBD1. J was trimmed by 1 base and V by 10 bases; bases with no gene match: 6. CDR1 is SGHAT and CDR2 is FQDESV in the germline V gene (reference sequence). The CDR3 sequence is 13 residues long. The CDR3 nucleotides are TGTGCCAACAGGGGGAGGCGATCCTACGAGCAGTACTTC. Protein sequence: CANRGRRSYEQYF. The full variable domain, its missing parts supplied by reference TRBV11-1 and TRBJ2-7, is EAEVAQSPRYKITEKSQAVAFWCDPISGHATLYWYRQILGQGPELLVQFQDESVVDDSQLPKDRFSAERLKGVDSTLKIQPAELGDSAMYLCANRGRRSYEQYFGPGTRLTVT.

On this clonotype: A much bigger clone sits one base away, suggesting this may be a read error. The genes are TRBV5-5 and TRBJ2-1; the D gene could be TRBD1 or TRBD2 (5 bases each). The CDR3 covers 15 residues. Germline CDR1 SGHKS, CDR2 YYEKEE (reference sequence). CDR3: CASTGTLSSYNEQSF. Written as DNA, the CDR3 is TGTGCCAGTACCGGGACGTTGAGCTCCTACAATGAGCAGTCCTTC.

This clonotype was counted between two and nine times. The chain carries TRBV2 and TRBJ2-7; D not certain. The V gene lost 0 bases and the J gene lost 4 bases, with 1 base spanning the gap. Germline V gene sequence: CDR1 SNHLY, CDR2 FYNNEI. The CDR3 has 11 residues. CDR3: CASSEAYEQYF. CDR3 DNA: TGTGCCAGCAGTGAAGCGTACGAGCAGTACTTC.

This clonotype appeared many times. The chain couples TRBV7-8 to TRBJ2-2, with D uncertain. The V and J ends lost 4 bases and 1 base respectively, with 4 bases between them. Germline CDR1 SGHVS, CDR2 FQNEAQ. The CDR3 consists of 13 residues. Here the CDR3 DNA reads TGTGCCAGCAGCTCTCTGAACACCGGGGAGCTGTTTTTT. This codes for CASSSLNTGELFF.

This clonotype showed up many times. The CDR3 sequence: CASSLTGGDQPQHF. CDR3 bases: TGTGCCAGCAGCCTTACAGGGGGCGATCAGCCCCAGCATTTT. The chain carries TRBV12-3 or TRBV12-4 and TRBJ1-5, with TRBD1 matching over 9 bases. V was pared by 6 bases and J by 5 bases, with 5 bases of the junction left unmatched. The CDR3 spans 14 residues.

On this clonotype itself: At one end, the junction sequence differs from germline, possibly due to a read error. The chain is built from TRBV12-3 or TRBV12-4 and TRBJ1-1; D remains unclear. This CDR3 region has 13 residues. Written as DNA, the CDR3 is TGTGCCATCAGTTTAACGGTGATCACTGAAGCTTTCTTT. Protein product: CAISLTVITEAFF.

Note on this clonotype: At one of its ends the junction is not consistent with the germline gene, which may arise from a read error. Here the CDR3 reads CTIRENSQGLGANVLTF. CDR3 bases: TGTACCATCAGGGAAAACTCCCAGGGGCTCGGGGCCAATGTCCTGACTTTC. The chain recombines TRBV10-3 with TRBJ2-6; D may be TRBD1 (6 bases). This CDR3 region has 17 residues. The germline gives CDR1 ENHRY, CDR2 SYGVKD.

This clonotype showed up just once. This may be a read error, as it is one base from a much larger clone. This sequence joins TRBV5-1 and TRBJ2-5; 10 nucleotides agree with TRBD2. CDR3 size: 15 residues. The V gene's germline CDR1 is SGHRS and CDR2 YFSETQ. CDR3 residues: CASIPSPSGSEIQYF. The CDR3 DNA reads as TGCGCCAGCATCCCGTCCCCTAGCGGGAGCGAGATCCAGTACTTC. Variable domain in full (rest from reference TRBV5-1 and TRBJ2-5): KAGVTQTPRYLIKTRGQQVTLSCSPISGHRSVSWYQQTPGQGLQFLFEYFSETQRNKGNFPGRFSGRQFSNSRSEMNVSTLELGDSALYLCASIPSPSGSEIQYFGPGTRLLVL.

This clonotype was observed at least ten times. The genes are TRBV28 and TRBJ1-5; D might be TRBD1 (6 bases). The germline V gene has CDR1 MDHEN and CDR2 SYDVKM. The CDR3 is 14 amino acids. Trimming stripped 7 bases from V and 4 bases from J, with 14 bases between. CDR3 in amino acids: CASMGGQWNQPQHF. CDR3 bases: TGTGCCAGCATGGGGGGGCAGTGGAATCAGCCCCAGCATTTT.

In this sample, this clonotype turned up many times. The V call is TRBV28, the J call TRBJ1-2, with D tentatively TRBD1 (5 bases). This CDR3 comprises 15 residues. V lost 6 bases and J lost 8, with 22 bases in between. Germline V gene data show CDR1 as MDHEN and CDR2 as SYDVKM. The CDR3 DNA reads as TGTGCCAGCAGGGAACCGGGACTCGGGGGGAAAGGCTACACCTTC. Its translation: CASREPGLGGKGYTF.

The gene calls are TRBV11-2 and TRBJ2-3; the D call may be TRBD1 or TRBD2 (5 bases each). The CDR3 has 15 residues. CDR1 and CDR2 (germline): SGHAT, FQNNGV. Trimming shortened V by 4 bases and J by 5 bases, and 16 bases separated the two germline ends. CDR3 bases: TGTGCCAGCAGCTCCGGGGCGAGAGGCGGAGATACGCAGTATTTT. Amino acid sequence: CASSSGARGGDTQYF.

Regarding this clonotype: A junction end diverges from the germline sequence, so it may reflect a read error. The genes are TRBV6-6 and TRBJ2-1; 7 nucleotides match TRBD2. The germline CDR1 and CDR2 sequences are MNHNY and SVGAGI (reference sequence). The CDR3 is 16 residues long. CDR3 protein: CATSTKASGLYNEPFF. The CDR3 DNA reads TGTGCCACCTCAACCAAGGCTAGCGGACTGTACAATGAGCCGTTCTTC.

As concerns this clonotype: Just one base apart from a much larger clone, this may be a read error. The genes are TRBV5-1 and TRBJ1-4; D gene uncertain. CDR3 length: 14 residues. V lost 4 bases and J lost 10, with 17 bases in between. Germline CDR1 reads SGHRS; CDR2 reads YFSETQ. In DNA, the CDR3 is TGCGCCAGCAGCATGGAAGGGAGAACGGGAAAACTGTTTTTT. As protein: CASSMEGRTGKLFF. Complete variable domain (other parts from reference TRBV5-1 and TRBJ1-4): KAGVTQTPRYLIKTRGQQVTLSCSPISGHRSVSWYQQTPGQGLQFLFEYFSETQRNKGNFPGRFSGRQFSNSRSEMNVSTLELGDSALYLCASSMEGRTGKLFFGSGTQLSVL.

Regarding this clonotype: Given a much more abundant clone one base away, this may be a read error. V gene TRBV30 combines with J gene TRBJ1-5; D not resolved. In germline, CDR1 is GTSNPN, CDR2 SVGIG (reference sequence). This CDR3 has 12 residues. V shed 4 bases and J shed 2 bases, with 6 bases lying between them. Written as DNA, the CDR3 is TGTGCCTGGACCCCGGGCAATCAGCCCCAGCATTTT. This gives the protein CAWTPGNQPQHF.

This chain uses TRBV2 with TRBJ1-1; D remains unclear. CDR1 and CDR2 (germline): SNHLY, FYNNEI. Trimming shortened V by 7 bases and J by 1 base, and 22 bases separated the two germline ends. The CDR3 contains 17 residues. For the CDR3, the DNA is TGTGCCAGCAAATTGTCGTACTCGGGAGAAGGGAACACTGAAGCTTTCTTT. It yields the protein CASKLSYSGEGNTEAFF.

This clonotype occurred once. The junction departs from the called germline gene at one end, perhaps through a read error. The chain joins TRBV4-2 to TRBJ2-2, with D tentatively TRBD1 (6 bases). The CDR3 consists of 15 residues. CDR1 LGHNA and CDR2 YNFKEQ come from the germline V gene. CDR3 protein: CANSAFRTETGELFF. CDR3 DNA: TGTGCCAACAGCGCCTTTCGGACAGAGACCGGGGAGCTGTTTTTT.